The 27 T cell receptor beta chains below were found in one sample sequenced in a study of cytomegalovirus exposure and HLA in healthy donors. The PCR made use of 60 Vbeta and 13 Jbeta primers. The method was immunoSEQ multiplex PCR; TCRdb's version includes in-frame clones alone and lacks a portion of them. The profile shows approximately 140,000 clones, approximately 80% of them singletons. Sequencing used PBMCs. The receptor set was obtained from a woman in her 40s in good health and CMV-seronegative.

The V gene is TRBV2, the J gene TRBJ1-1, with a tentative D call TRBD1 (6 bases). Germline assignment: CDR1 SNHLY and CDR2 FYNNEI. The V end lost 3 bases, the J end lost 4 bases, and 15 bases lay between the germline ends. There are 15 residues in the CDR3. CDR3 loop: CASSDNGGRGTEAFF. For the CDR3, the DNA is TGTGCCAGCAGTGATAACGGGGGGCGCGGCACTGAAGCTTTCTTT.

This chain joins TRBV7-9 and TRBJ1-2; a possible D gene is TRBD1 (6 bases). Deletions cut 6 bases from V and 6 bases from J, with 17 bases between. The CDR3 length is 14 residues. Germline assignment: CDR1 SEHNR and CDR2 FQNEAQ (reference sequence). The CDR3 loop reads CASRKDGGADGYTF. The CDR3 DNA reads TGTGCCAGCAGGAAGGATGGGGGCGCGGATGGCTACACCTTC.

V gene TRBV28 combines with J gene TRBJ2-7, with 12 bases fitting TRBD2. The V gene end was trimmed by 6 bases and the J gene end by 4 bases; junction bases not matched to a gene: 1. The CDR3 extends over 13 amino acids. Germline values: CDR1 MDHEN, CDR2 SYDVKM. The chain's CDR3 is CASRGTSGYEQYF. CDR3 DNA sequence: TGTGCCAGCAGGGGGACTAGCGGGTACGAGCAGTACTTC.

This chain links TRBV19 with TRBJ2-5; perhaps TRBD2 as D (7 bases). The ends were cut back, 5 bases at V and 3 bases at J, with 16 bases in the middle. The germline V gene encodes CDR1 LNHDA and CDR2 SQIVND (reference sequence). The CDR3 length is 15 residues. CDR3 residues: CASSPGGTFKETQYF. Here the CDR3 DNA reads TGTGCCAGTAGTCCCGGGGGGACATTTAAAGAGACCCAGTACTTC.

This clone appeared once. This rearrangement joins TRBV5-4 to TRBJ2-3, with TRBD2 as a possible D gene (6 bases). The germline CDR1 and CDR2 sequences are SGHNT and YYREEE (reference sequence). Trimming removed 3 bases from V and 2 bases from J, with 13 bases in between. This CDR3 is built from 15 residues. The CDR3 here is CASSSSGVNTDTQYF. The CDR3 region has the DNA TGTGCCAGCAGCTCGTCGGGGGTGAACACAGATACGCAGTATTTT.

The chain carries TRBV15 and TRBJ1-6; 8 bases are shared with TRBD1. The CDR3 length is 17 residues. Germline CDR1 is LNHNV and CDR2 is YYDKDF (reference sequence). V lost 0 bases and J lost 7; bases outside the gene matches: 8. The CDR3 protein is CATSRDRGQGGNSPLHF. CDR3 bases: TGTGCCACCAGCAGAGACCGAGGACAGGGAGGAAATTCACCCCTCCACTTT.

The chain employs TRBV2 and TRBJ2-1; the match to TRBD2 covers 9 bases. CDR3 length: 14 amino acids. The V segment lost 4 bases and the J segment 7 bases; nucleotides outside the gene matches: 5. CDR1 is SNHLY and CDR2 is FYNNEI in the germline V gene. CDR3 sequence: CASSGSGGGNEQFF. The CDR3 DNA reads as TGTGCCAGCAGTGGTAGCGGGGGAGGAAATGAGCAGTTCTTC.

The chain employs TRBV6-1 and TRBJ2-3; D possibly corresponds to TRBD1 (5 bases). CDR3 length: 16 amino acids. Trimming removed 4 bases from V and 1 base from J, with 15 bases in between. Germline CDR1 reads MNHNS; CDR2 reads SASEGT. In DNA form, the CDR3 reads TGTGCCAGCAGTGGGGGCCAAACAGGAGGCACAGATACGCAGTATTTT. The encoded protein is CASSGGQTGGTDTQYF.

The gene calls are TRBV4-1 and TRBJ2-3; a weak D match, TRBD1 (6 bases). The CDR3 covers 15 residues. Germline CDR1 and CDR2: MGHRA and YSYEKL. The ends were cut back, 1 base at V and 2 bases at J, with 10 bases in the middle. CDR3 loop: CASSQGSGDTDTQYF. In DNA, the CDR3 is TGCGCCAGCAGCCAAGGTTCAGGGGACACAGATACGCAGTATTTT.

The chain couples TRBV11-3 to TRBJ2-2; D is unclear. Germline values: CDR1 SGHNT, CDR2 YENEEA. V lost 0 bases and J 6 bases, leaving 5 bases between the germline ends. The CDR3 sequence is 13 residues long. CDR3 bases: TGTGCCAGCAGCTTAGAAGCCCCCGGGGAGCTGTTTTTT. Translation gives CASSLEAPGELFF.

There are a few counts of this clone. The chain recombines TRBV4-2 with TRBJ2-7, with 10 bases identical to TRBD2. Germline V gene lookup returns CDR1 LGHNA and CDR2 YNFKEQ. The CDR3 sequence is 16 residues long. V lost 2 bases to trimming and J lost 7 bases; unmatched junction nucleotides: 11. CDR3 in amino acids: CASSQPEREGSGEQYF. The CDR3 coding sequence is TGTGCCAGCAGCCAACCCGAGCGGGAGGGATCGGGGGAGCAGTACTTC.

This clone occurred once. The chain couples TRBV7-2 to TRBJ1-1; maybe TRBD1 (6 bases). Per germline, CDR1 SGHTA and CDR2 FQGNSA. CDR3 length: 13 amino acids. Trimming stripped 2 bases from V and 10 bases from J, with 14 bases between. CDR3 in DNA: TGTGCCAGCAGCTTAAACAGGGTGGTCGGAGCTTTCTTT. The encoded protein is CASSLNRVVGAFF.

The V and J genes are TRBV6-5 and TRBJ2-7, with D perhaps matching TRBD2 (7 bases). V lost 4 bases, J lost 4 bases, and 17 bases lay in between. This CDR3 is 15 amino acids long. CDR1 and CDR2 from the germline V gene are MNHEY and SVGAGI. This CDR3 reads CASSFPGAGVYEQYF. CDR3 nucleotide sequence: TGTGCCAGCAGTTTCCCGGGGGCGGGAGTATACGAGCAGTACTTC.

The chain recombines TRBV5-1 with TRBJ1-1; no clear D. The CDR3 is 15 residues long. V was shortened by 5 bases and J by 4 bases, with 18 bases between the two germline ends. Germline values: CDR1 SGHRS, CDR2 YFSETQ. The CDR3 coding sequence is TGCGCCAGCAGTCCTAGTCCCCCCTTTGGCACTGAAGCTTTCTTT. As protein: CASSPSPPFGTEAFF.

The CDR3 sequence is CASRGTGGNTEAFF. CDR3 bases: TGTGCCAGCAGGGGGACAGGGGGAAACACTGAAGCTTTCTTT. This sequence joins TRBV5-6 and TRBJ1-1; TRBD1 matches 11 bases. V lost 5 bases, J lost 2 bases, and 2 bases stayed unmatched. Per the germline V gene, CDR1 is SGHDT and CDR2 is YYEEEE. This CDR3 contains 14 residues.

This clone appeared a few times. The chain uses TRBV4-3 and TRBJ2-5, with 12 bases lining up with TRBD1. Germline CDR1 and CDR2: LGHNA and YSLEER. This CDR3 comprises 14 residues. Unmatched junction bases numbered 2, after V lost 0 bases and J lost 9 bases. The CDR3 DNA sequence: TGCGCCAGCAGCCAAGACGGGACAGGGGGCGCCCAGTACTTC. Its translation is CASSQDGTGGAQYF.

The chain uses TRBV27 and TRBJ1-1; D is perhaps TRBD1 (5 bases). Per germline, CDR1 MNHEY and CDR2 SMNVEV (reference sequence). V lost 4 bases and J 5 bases, leaving 23 bases between the germline ends. This CDR3 is built from 17 residues. CDR3 sequence (DNA): TGTGCCAGCAGTTCTCTTCAGACTTTACAGGTAGAGACTGAAGCTTTCTTT. Encoded protein: CASSSLQTLQVETEAFF.

This clone appeared a single time. This chain links TRBV4-1 with TRBJ2-2; 9 bases fit TRBD2. CDR1 and CDR2 (germline): MGHRA, YSYEKL. After removal of 1 base from V and 4 bases from J, the junction contained 4 bases not matched to a gene. This CDR3 region has 16 residues. CDR3 region: CASSQAGTSLTGELFF. The DNA of the CDR3 is TGCGCCAGCAGCCAAGCCGGGACTAGCCTCACCGGGGAGCTGTTTTTT.

The chain's CDR3 is CSGDRGDEQYF. CDR3 coding DNA: TGCAGTGGTGACAGGGGTGACGAGCAGTACTTC. The chain carries TRBV20-1 and TRBJ2-7; 8 nucleotides match TRBD1. The germline V gene has CDR1 DFQATT and CDR2 SNEGSKA (reference sequence). Unmatched junction bases numbered 4, after V lost 7 bases and J lost 5 bases. The CDR3 length is 11 residues.

On this clone: One end of the junction fails to match germline, which may point to a read error. The V and J genes are TRBV20-1 and TRBJ1-2; D not resolved. Germline V gene lookup returns CDR1 DFQATT and CDR2 SNEGSKA (reference sequence). CDR3 length equals 11 residues. Here the CDR3 DNA reads TGCAGTGCTAGAGATCTCGGGATTTGGAACTTC. It translates to CSARDLGIWNF.

The V gene is TRBV9, the J gene TRBJ1-1; D may be TRBD1 (5 bases). This CDR3 is built from 14 residues. V was cut by 3 bases and J by 3 bases, with 12 bases left in between. CDR1 is SGDLS and CDR2 is YYNGEE in the germline V gene. CDR3 DNA: TGTGCCAGCAGCGCCTCGGGGGGAGACACTGAAGCTTTCTTT. This sequence encodes CASSASGGDTEAFF.

The rearrangement uses TRBV6-5 and TRBJ2-5, with 7 bases matching TRBD1. The V segment lost 2 bases and the J segment 5 bases; nucleotides outside the gene matches: 11. The germline CDR1 and CDR2 sequences are MNHEY and SVGAGI. This CDR3 has 16 amino acids. CDR3 in amino acids: CASSYETGTLGETQYF. Written as DNA, the CDR3 is TGTGCCAGCAGTTACGAGACAGGGACCCTAGGGGAGACCCAGTACTTC.

This clone has only one observation. The chain joins TRBV9 to TRBJ2-1; maybe TRBD2 (6 bases). Germline CDR1 reads SGDLS; CDR2 reads YYNGEE. The CDR3 runs 16 residues. V lost 0 bases to trimming and J lost 0 bases, with 10 bases between them. CDR3 amino acids: CASSVGAGSSYNEQFF. The CDR3 nucleotides are TGTGCCAGCAGCGTAGGGGCGGGGAGCTCCTACAATGAGCAGTTCTTC.

This clone was counted only a few times. The V call is TRBV7-3, the J call TRBJ2-2, with TRBD1 as a possible D gene (5 bases). This CDR3 comprises 17 residues. Germline V gene sequence: CDR1 SGHTA, CDR2 FQGTGA. V lost 5 bases to trimming and J lost 1 base, with 17 bases between them. Here the CDR3 reads CASSPQSGRVNTGELFF. The CDR3 DNA sequence: TGTGCCAGCAGCCCCCAAAGTGGCAGGGTGAACACCGGGGAGCTGTTTTTT.

The rearrangement links TRBV19 to TRBJ2-7; D call uncertain. The CDR3 loop spans 11 amino acids. Germline CDR1 reads LNHDA; CDR2 reads SQIVND (reference sequence). V was pared by 6 bases and J by 6 bases, with 9 bases between. For the CDR3, the DNA is TGTGCCAGTAGCAGTTCCAGCGAGCAGTACTTC. This sequence encodes CASSSSSEQYF.

A single count supports this clone. The chain uses TRBV10-3 and TRBJ1-3; 8 positions agree with TRBD1. V lost 7 bases and J lost 0; bases outside the gene matches: 5. Per the germline V gene, CDR1 is ENHRY and CDR2 is SYGVKD. The CDR3 length is 15 residues. In DNA, the CDR3 is TGTGCCATCACCACCGACAGGGGCTCTGGAAACACCATATATTTT. The encoded protein is CAITTDRGSGNTIYF.

The chain recombines TRBV7-8 with TRBJ2-7, with D perhaps TRBD2 (6 bases). V was cut by 6 bases and J by 0 bases, with 15 bases left in between. The CDR3 length is 15 residues. From germline, CDR1 is SGHVS and CDR2 FQNEAQ. The CDR3 reads CASRAGRTNSYEQYF. CDR3 DNA sequence: TGTGCCAGCAGGGCGGGGAGGACTAACTCCTACGAGCAGTACTTC.